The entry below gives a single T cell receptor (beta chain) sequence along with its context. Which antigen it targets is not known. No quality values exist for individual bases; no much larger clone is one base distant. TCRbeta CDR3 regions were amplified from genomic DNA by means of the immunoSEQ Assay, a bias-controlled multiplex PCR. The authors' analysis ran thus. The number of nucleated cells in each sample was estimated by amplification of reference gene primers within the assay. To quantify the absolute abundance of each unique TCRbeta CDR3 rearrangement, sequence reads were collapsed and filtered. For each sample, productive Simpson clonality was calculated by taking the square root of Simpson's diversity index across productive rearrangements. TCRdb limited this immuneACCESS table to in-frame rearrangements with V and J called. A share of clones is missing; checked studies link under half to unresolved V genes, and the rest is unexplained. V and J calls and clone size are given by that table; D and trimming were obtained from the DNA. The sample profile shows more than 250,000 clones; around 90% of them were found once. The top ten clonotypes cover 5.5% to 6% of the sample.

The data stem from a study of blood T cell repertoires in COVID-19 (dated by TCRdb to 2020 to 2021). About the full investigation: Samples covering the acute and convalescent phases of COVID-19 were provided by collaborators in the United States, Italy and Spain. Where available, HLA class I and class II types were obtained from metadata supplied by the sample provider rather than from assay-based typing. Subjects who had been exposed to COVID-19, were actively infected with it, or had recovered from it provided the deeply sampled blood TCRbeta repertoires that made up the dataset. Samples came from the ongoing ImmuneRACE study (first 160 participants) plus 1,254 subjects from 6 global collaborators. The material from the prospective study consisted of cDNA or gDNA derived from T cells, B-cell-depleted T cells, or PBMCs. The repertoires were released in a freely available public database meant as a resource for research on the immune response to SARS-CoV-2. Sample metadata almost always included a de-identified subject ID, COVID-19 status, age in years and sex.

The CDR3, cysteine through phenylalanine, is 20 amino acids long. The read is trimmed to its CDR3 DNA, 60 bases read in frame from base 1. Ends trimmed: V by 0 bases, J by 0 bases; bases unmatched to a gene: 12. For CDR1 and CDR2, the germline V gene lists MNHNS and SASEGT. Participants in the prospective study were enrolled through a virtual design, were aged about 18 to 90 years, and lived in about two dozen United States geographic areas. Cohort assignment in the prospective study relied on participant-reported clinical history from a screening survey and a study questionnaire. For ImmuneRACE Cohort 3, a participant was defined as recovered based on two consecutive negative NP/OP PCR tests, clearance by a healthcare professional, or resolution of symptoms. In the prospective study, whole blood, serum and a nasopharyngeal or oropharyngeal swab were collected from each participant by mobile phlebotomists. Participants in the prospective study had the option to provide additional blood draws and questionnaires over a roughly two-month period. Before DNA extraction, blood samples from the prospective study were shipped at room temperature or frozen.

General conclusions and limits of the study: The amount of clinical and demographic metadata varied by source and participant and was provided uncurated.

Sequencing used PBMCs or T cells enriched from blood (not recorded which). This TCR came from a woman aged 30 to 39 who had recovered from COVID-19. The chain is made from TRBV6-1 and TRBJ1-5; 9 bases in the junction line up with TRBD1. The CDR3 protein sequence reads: CASSEAIGQGTRYSNQPQHF. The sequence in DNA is TGTGCCAGCAGTGAAGCTATAGGACAGGGGACACGATATAGCAATCAGCCCCAGCATTTT.